These 32 T cell receptor beta chains came from one sample sequenced in a study of cytomegalovirus exposure and HLA in healthy donors. The PCR employed 60 Vbeta primers together with 13 Jbeta primers. The data were produced by immunoSEQ multiplex PCR, yet TCRdb's version contains in-frame clones alone and is incomplete. The table has some 170,000 clones, 82% seen once. Sequencing was performed on PBMCs. The receptors shown here come from a girl between 2 and 10 years old in good health and CMV-seropositive.

This rearrangement joins TRBV14 to TRBJ2-1, with 7 bases lining up with TRBD2. J was trimmed by 0 bases and V by 0 bases; bases with no gene match: 14. Looked up from germline, CDR1 is SGHDN and CDR2 is FVKESK. This CDR3 region has 20 residues. Here the CDR3 reads CASSQEVGGPLWSSYNEQFF. DNA for the CDR3: TGTGCCAGCAGCCAAGAGGTGGGAGGGCCCCTTTGGAGCTCCTACAATGAGCAGTTCTTC.

The chain couples TRBV30 to TRBJ2-2, with D tentatively TRBD2 (6 bases). The V end was cut by 3 bases, the J end by 6 bases, with 11 bases between. Per the germline V gene, CDR1 is GTSNPN and CDR2 is SVGIG (reference sequence). The CDR3 length is 13 residues. CDR3 region: CAWSLEGAGELFF. The CDR3, as DNA: TGTGCCTGGAGCCTGGAGGGAGCCGGGGAGCTGTTTTTT. The variable domain in full, with the rest retrieved from reference TRBV30 and TRBJ2-2, is SQTIHQWPATLVQPVGSPLSLECTVEGTSNPNLYWYRQAAGRGLQLLFYSVGIGQISSEVPQNLSASRPQDRQFILSSKKLLLSDSGFYLCAWSLEGAGELFFGEGSRLTVL.

The chain recombines TRBV5-1 with TRBJ2-4; D remains ambiguous. V dropped 0 bases and J dropped 4 bases, with 5 bases sitting between them. CDR3 length equals 13 residues. Germline V CDR1 and CDR2: SGHRS, YFSETQ. The CDR3 spells CASSLAQKNIQYF. The CDR3 nucleotides are TGCGCCAGCAGCTTGGCCCAGAAAAACATTCAGTACTTC.

The V and J genes are TRBV7-6 and TRBJ1-5; D unclear. Germline loops: CDR1 SGHVS, CDR2 FNYEAQ. Trimming removed 1 base at V and 6 bases at J, with 10 bases between. The CDR3 runs to 14 residues. CDR3 region: CASSLGALGQPQHF. The CDR3 region has the DNA TGTGCCAGCAGCTTAGGGGCCCTCGGTCAGCCCCAGCATTTT.

The chain recombines TRBV7-8 with TRBJ2-7; D gene ambiguous. The CDR3 length is 12 residues. The V end lost 5 bases, the J end lost 6 bases, and 11 bases lay between the germline ends. Per the germline V gene, CDR1 is SGHVS and CDR2 is FQNEAQ. In DNA, the CDR3 is TGTGCCAGCAGCCCCCAAAGAGGCGAGCAGTACTTC. Translation: CASSPQRGEQYF. Using reference TRBV7-8 and TRBJ2-7 for the parts outside the CDR3, the full variable domain is GAGVSQSPRYKVAKRGQDVALRCDPISGHVSLFWYQQALGQGPEFLTYFQNEAQLDKSGLPSDRFFAERPEGSVSTLKIQRTQQEDSAVYLCASSPQRGEQYFGPGTRLTVT.

The chain is built from TRBV5-8 and TRBJ2-3, with unresolved D. The CDR3 length is 14 residues. The germline gives CDR1 SGHTS, CDR2 YDEGEE. Trimming stripped 8 bases from V and 4 bases from J, with 17 bases between. The CDR3 DNA follows: TGTGCCAGTCTTCCGGAGAGAGGTGCAGATACGCAGTATTTT. Its translation is CASLPERGADTQYF.

The rearrangement joins TRBV29-1 to TRBJ1-2; 10 positions match TRBD1. The CDR3 runs 12 residues. V gave up 4 bases and J gave up 7 bases; unmatched junction bases: 3. From germline, CDR1 is SQVTM and CDR2 ANQGSEA. The CDR3 sequence: CSVGQGASGYTF. The CDR3, as DNA: TGCAGCGTTGGACAGGGGGCTTCTGGCTACACCTTC.

The rearrangement joins TRBV4-1 to TRBJ1-2, with 8 bases lining up with TRBD1. Germline V gives CDR1 MGHRA, CDR2 YSYEKL. Trimming at V came to 2 bases and at J to 2 bases, leaving 4 bases not matched to a gene. CDR3 length: 15 residues. The CDR3 reads CASSQQQGVNYGYTF. Written as DNA, the CDR3 is TGCGCCAGCAGCCAACAACAGGGGGTCAACTATGGCTACACCTTC.

V is TRBV6-1 and J is TRBJ2-5; TRBD1 matches 10 bases. This CDR3 is 13 amino acids long. V lost 6 bases to trimming and J lost 5 bases; unmatched junction nucleotides: 3. Germline V gives CDR1 MNHNS, CDR2 SASEGT. CDR3 region: CASRDRGSETQYF. Here the CDR3 DNA reads TGTGCCAGCAGGGACAGGGGGTCGGAGACCCAGTACTTC.

The chain is built from TRBV2 and TRBJ2-5, with D unresolved. The germline CDR1 and CDR2 sequences are SNHLY and FYNNEI. V lost 8 bases to trimming and J lost 3 bases, with 10 bases between them. The CDR3 totals 12 residues. Here the CDR3 DNA reads TGTGCCAGCCACTCGCGAGAAGAGACCCAGTACTTC. This codes for CASHSREETQYF.

The gene calls are TRBV6-1 and TRBJ2-1, with 7 bases that match TRBD2. V trimming: 1 base; J trimming: 8 bases; junction bases outside the gene matches: 2. Germline values: CDR1 MNHNS, CDR2 SASEGT. CDR3 length: 13 residues. As DNA, the CDR3 is TGTGCCAGCAGTGAAGGGACTAGTTATGAGCAGTTCTTC. Protein: CASSEGTSYEQFF.

The chain links TRBV27 to TRBJ2-5, with 12 bases that match TRBD2. Germline CDR1 MNHEY, CDR2 SMNVEV (reference sequence). The V segment lost 6 bases and the J segment 5 bases; nucleotides outside the gene matches: 7. The CDR3 runs to 15 residues. The CDR3 region has the DNA TGTGCCAGCAGAAGACTAGCGGGAGTGTATGAGACCCAGTACTTC. It yields the protein CASRRLAGVYETQYF.

In nucleotides, the CDR3 is TGTGCCAGCAGCCAAGAGGGGCTAGCGGGAAGTGTCGGGGAGCTGTTTTTT. The encoded protein is CASSQEGLAGSVGELFF. The V and J genes are TRBV4-2 and TRBJ2-2; 9 bases fit TRBD2. V was clipped by 0 bases and J by 7 bases; unmatched bases: 9. In germline, CDR1 is LGHNA, CDR2 YNFKEQ. This CDR3 is 17 amino acids long.

The genes are TRBV28 and TRBJ2-7, with TRBD2 matching over 9 bases. CDR1 is MDHEN and CDR2 is SYDVKM in the germline V gene. CDR3 length equals 15 residues. J was trimmed by 0 bases and V by 6 bases; bases with no gene match: 6. CDR3 sequence: CASSRGAGGSYEQYF. CDR3 DNA: TGTGCCAGCAGCCGTGGAGCGGGAGGCTCCTACGAGCAGTACTTC.

V usage is TRBV7-7 and J usage is TRBJ1-2, with TRBD1 matching over 9 bases. This CDR3 is 14 amino acids long. From germline, CDR1 is SSHAT and CDR2 FNYEAQ (reference sequence). Here the CDR3 reads CATQLRQGGYGYTF. In DNA form, the CDR3 reads TGTGCTACCCAACTCCGACAGGGGGGCTATGGCTACACCTTC.

This clone was found a few times. The rearrangement links TRBV5-1 to TRBJ1-4; D gene ambiguous. The length of the CDR3 is 14 residues. Germline CDR1 reads SGHRS; CDR2 reads YFSETQ. The V end was cut by 0 bases, the J end by 7 bases, with 10 bases between. In DNA, the CDR3 is TGCGCCAGCAGCTTGGGGGAGGGTCCTGAAAAACTGTTTTTT. Its protein is CASSLGEGPEKLFF.

This clone was detected only a few times. The V gene is TRBV5-1, the J gene TRBJ1-1, with D uncertain. The CDR3 consists of 13 residues. Trimming shortened V by 2 bases and J by 2 bases, and 7 bases separated the two germline ends. Germline CDR1 SGHRS, CDR2 YFSETQ. The CDR3 region is CASSFGINTEAFF. CDR3 coding DNA: TGCGCCAGCAGCTTCGGGATTAACACTGAAGCTTTCTTT.

The rearrangement joins TRBV30 to TRBJ2-7; TRBD1 matches at 11 bases. The germline gives CDR1 GTSNPN, CDR2 SVGIG (reference sequence). The CDR3 contains 16 residues. J was trimmed by 3 bases and V by 3 bases; bases with no gene match: 10. The CDR3 DNA reads as TGTGCCTGGAGCGGGGTGGGACAGGGGGATTTCTACGAGCAGTACTTC. This translates into CAWSGVGQGDFYEQYF.

This rearrangement joins TRBV30 to TRBJ2-3; the match to TRBD2 covers 10 bases. CDR1 is GTSNPN and CDR2 is SVGIG in the germline V gene (reference sequence). The CDR3 loop spans 15 amino acids. J was trimmed by 0 bases and V by 4 bases; bases with no gene match: 4. For the CDR3, the DNA is TGTGCCTGGAAAATAGCGGGAGGTAGCACAGATACGCAGTATTTT. Translated, it gives CAWKIAGGSTDTQYF.

V and J are TRBV28 and TRBJ1-4; 8 positions match TRBD1. Germline V lookup: CDR1 MDHEN, CDR2 SYDVKM. The CDR3 totals 15 residues. The ends lost 6 bases at V and 8 bases at J; junction bases unmatched: 11. The CDR3, as DNA: TGTGCCAGCAGAGGACAGGGATCCGTCGAGGAAAAACTGTTTTTT. Translating gives CASRGQGSVEEKLFF.

This chain connects TRBV18 to TRBJ2-1; 8 bases agree with TRBD2. V was clipped by 3 bases and J by 4 bases; unmatched bases: 11. In germline, CDR1 is KGHSH, CDR2 LQKENI. This CDR3 comprises 17 residues. The CDR3 protein is CASSPSRGGRGYNEQFF. As DNA, the CDR3 is TGTGCCAGCTCACCCTCCCGGGGGGGTCGGGGATACAATGAGCAGTTCTTC.

The V and J genes are TRBV10-3 and TRBJ2-3; the D is unclear. Germline-derived CDR1 and CDR2 are ENHRY and SYGVKD. V lost 7 bases and J lost 0, with 8 bases in between. This CDR3 contains 13 residues. The CDR3 spells CAITQTSTDTQYF. Written as DNA, the CDR3 is TGTGCCATCACGCAAACAAGCACAGATACGCAGTATTTT.

For this clone: Additional DNA sequences in this sample encode the identical CDR3. The genes are TRBV6-5 and TRBJ2-7, with a possible D match to TRBD1 (6 bases). There are 13 residues in the CDR3. With 5 bases removed from V and 1 base from J, the gap between germline ends came to 9 bases. Germline values: CDR1 MNHEY, CDR2 SVGAGI. Here the CDR3 DNA reads TGTGCCAGCAGTCGAGACAGGTCCTACGAGCAGTACTTC. The encoded protein is CASSRDRSYEQYF.

The chain employs TRBV15 and TRBJ2-7; 10 positions agree with TRBD1. The V gene's germline CDR1 is LNHNV and CDR2 YYDKDF (reference sequence). The V and J ends lost 3 bases and 3 bases, in that order; junction bases with no gene match: 5. The CDR3 is 15 residues long. CDR3: CATSRPGTGDYEQYF. DNA for the CDR3: TGTGCCACCAGCAGGCCCGGGACAGGGGACTACGAGCAGTACTTC.

Only a few counts were recorded for this clone. This chain connects TRBV18 to TRBJ2-7, with a weak D call TRBD2 (5 bases). There are 15 residues in the CDR3. Germline loops: CDR1 KGHSH, CDR2 LQKENI. Trimming took 6 bases from V and 2 from J, leaving 17 bases between them. CDR3 nucleotide sequence: TGTGCCAGCTCGACCAAGCGGACGGAAGCCTACGAGCAGTACTTC. Translating it yields CASSTKRTEAYEQYF.

V usage is TRBV13 and J usage is TRBJ2-1, with 10 positions matching TRBD2. Germline-derived CDR1 and CDR2 are PRHDT and FYEKMQ (reference sequence). The junction had 6 bases not matched to a gene; V was cut back by 4 bases and J by 6 bases. The CDR3 contains 15 residues. This CDR3 is CASSSRGLARNEQFF. Here the CDR3 DNA reads TGTGCCAGCAGCTCGAGGGGACTAGCGCGCAATGAGCAGTTCTTC.

The chain employs TRBV20-1 and TRBJ1-2; no definite D call. The CDR3 length is 11 residues. Trimming took 1 base from V and 4 from J, leaving 4 bases between them. Germline CDR1 and CDR2: DFQATT and SNEGSKA (reference sequence). CDR3 loop: CSARVGYGYTF. The CDR3 DNA follows: TGCAGTGCTAGAGTCGGCTATGGCTACACCTTC.

The chain is built from TRBV23-1 and TRBJ2-1, with a possible D match to TRBD2 (5 bases). TRBV23-1 is an ORF for which the function is uncertain. The CDR3 is 17 amino acids. Trimming cost V 11 bases and J 2 bases, with 25 bases left between them. CDR3 sequence: CARRGLISCRTYNEQFF. As DNA, the CDR3 is TGCGCCCGCCGGGGTTTGATTTCTTGCCGGACCTACAATGAGCAGTTCTTC.

The CDR3 protein is CASSEWVGGSNTGELFF. The CDR3 DNA follows: TGTGCCAGCAGTGAATGGGTAGGGGGCTCGAACACCGGGGAGCTGTTTTTT. The chain carries TRBV25-1 and TRBJ2-2, with 7 positions matching TRBD1. Germline lookup yields CDR1 MGHDK and CDR2 SYGVNS. The CDR3 is 17 amino acids. The V gene end was trimmed by 1 base and the J gene end by 0 bases; junction bases not matched to a gene: 5.

This chain links TRBV5-1 with TRBJ1-1, with a tentative D call TRBD1 (6 bases). V was cut by 2 bases and J by 7 bases, with 18 bases left in between. The CDR3 totals 15 residues. CDR1 and CDR2 (germline): SGHRS, YFSETQ. The CDR3 DNA sequence: TGCGCCAGCAGCTTCCGGACGGGGGGCTGGAGTGAAGCTTTCTTT. This gives the protein CASSFRTGGWSEAFF.

The V call is TRBV28, the J call TRBJ1-6; weak D call: TRBD1 (5 bases). Germline assignment: CDR1 MDHEN and CDR2 SYDVKM. V was clipped by 4 bases and J by 3 bases, with 10 bases between them. The CDR3 is made up of 15 amino acids. The CDR3 here is CASSYRSLYNSPLHF. The DNA for the CDR3 is TGTGCCAGCAGTTACAGGAGCCTCTATAATTCACCCCTCCACTTT.

CDR3 coding DNA: TGCGCCAGCAGCCAAGGTTCAGACCGTCCGGACTATACCTACAATGAGCAGTTCTTC. Amino acid sequence: CASSQGSDRPDYTYNEQFF. V gene TRBV4-1 combines with J gene TRBJ2-1; D possibly corresponds to TRBD2 (6 bases). CDR1 and CDR2 (germline): MGHRA, YSYEKL. V lost 1 base to trimming and J lost 2 bases, with 21 bases between them. The CDR3 runs 19 residues.